This T cell receptor beta chain is drawn from a study of graft-versus-host responses after intestinal transplantation. Study findings and constraints: Patients who carried graft-donor T cell macrochimerism also had high graft-versus-host to host-versus-graft clonal ratios in their allografts. Levels of circulating GvH clones at their peak were associated with early post-transplant HvG declines.

Per the germline V gene, CDR1 is MDHEN and CDR2 is SYDVKM. Trimming pared 5 bases from V and 0 bases from J, leaving 14 bases between. This CDR3 region has 16 residues. Generated by immunoSEQ multiplex PCR, the TCRdb table keeps only in-frame clones and is missing some. The data contain about 16,000 clones, 88% of them singletons. Remarks on this clone: What it binds is not known.

The sequencing here drew on PBMCs, taken approximately 15 weeks after intestinal transplant. This sequence joins TRBV28 and TRBJ1-5, with D tentatively TRBD1 (5 bases). The origin of this receptor is a human patient who received an intestinal transplant, so some T cells may come from the graft donor. CDR3 loop: CASSPPGGYSNQPQHF. For the CDR3, the DNA is TGTGCCAGCAGTCCGCCGGGGGGTTATAGCAATCAGCCCCAGCATTTT.